Each of the 28 T cell receptor beta chains below was sequenced from the same sample in a study of regulatory and conventional T cells in breast cancer (dated by TCRdb to between 2014 and 2017). Library preparation employed PCR. Sequenced on an Illumina MiSeq. TCRdb reprocessing: public reads trimmed at Q25 with fastp, clones called with MiXCR, in-frame beta chains kept. When rows share a CDR3 protein, they turn into one entry using the most common DNA and genes. The sample profile shows roughly 15,000 distinct CDR3 sequences; around 30% of them were found once. The ten most abundant clones make up roughly 1.7% of the sample. Sequencing used conventional T cells from blood. The receptors were sampled from a female donor in good health.

There are many counts of this clonotype. V gene TRBV12-3 or TRBV12-4 combines with J gene TRBJ2-3; unclear D gene. The CDR3 spans 13 residues. The germline V and J ends were trimmed by 7 bases and 0 bases, with 8 bases remaining between them. CDR3 nucleotide sequence: TGTGCCAGCACCCGGAAGAGCACAGATACGCAGTATTTT. Encoded protein: CASTRKSTDTQYF.

This chain uses TRBV27 with TRBJ1-1, with 9 positions matching TRBD1. The junction had 16 bases not matched to a gene; V was cut back by 3 bases and J by 8 bases. The CDR3 is 17 residues long. Germline V gives CDR1 MNHEY, CDR2 SMNVEV (reference sequence). CDR3 coding DNA: TGTGCCAGCAGTTTTTATGGGGCACAGGGGGCGCGCCCCGAAGCTTTCTTT. Translating gives CASSFYGAQGARPEAFF.

This clonotype has just a few counts. The J gene is TRBJ2-3, the V gene TRBV7-9, with 13 bases aligning to TRBD2. The CDR3 contains 16 residues. In germline, CDR1 is SEHNR, CDR2 FQNEAQ (reference sequence). Germline trimming cut 2 bases from V and 6 bases from J; bases unmatched to any gene: 5. CDR3 nucleotide sequence: TGTGCCAGCAGCTTACCGCAGACTAGCGGGGGGGATACGCAGTATTTT. Its protein is CASSLPQTSGGDTQYF.

Worth noting for this clonotype: Given a much more abundant clone one base away, this may be a read error. This chain links TRBV5-6 with TRBJ2-1; perhaps TRBD2 as D (7 bases). The CDR3 runs to 15 residues. The germline gives CDR1 SGHDT, CDR2 YYEEEE. The CDR3 region is CASGWLWGRDNEQSF. The CDR3 DNA follows: TGTGCCAGCGGCTGGTTGTGGGGGAGGGACAATGAGCAGTCCTTC.

This clonotype was seen a few times. The chain links TRBV7-9 to TRBJ2-7; D might be TRBD1 (6 bases). This CDR3 spans 15 amino acids. Trimming took off 4 bases at V and 2 bases at J, with 15 bases between the two ends. Germline V CDR1 and CDR2: SEHNR, FQNEAQ (reference sequence). The CDR3 DNA follows: TGTGCCAGCAGCTACGGGACATCAGCTCCCTACGAGCAGTACTTC. This translates into CASSYGTSAPYEQYF.

With respect to this clonotype: A much bigger clone sits one base away, suggesting this may be a read error. No conserved phenylalanine or tryptophan ends this CDR3, so it is likely a read error. The rearrangement uses TRBV18 and TRBJ1-1; D not resolved. Deletions cut 8 bases from V and 6 bases from J, with 22 bases between. The germline CDR1 and CDR2 sequences are KGHSH and LQKENI. CDR3 length equals 15 residues. This chain's CDR3 is CASALAETLISEAFS. The DNA of the CDR3 is TGTGCCAGCGCCCTAGCCGAGACATTAATCTCTGAAGCTTTCTCT.

The chain carries TRBV6-5 and TRBJ1-2; 7 bases agree with TRBD1. The CDR3 loop spans 16 amino acids. After removal of 4 bases from V and 2 bases from J, the junction contained 10 bases not matched to a gene. Looked up from germline, CDR1 is MNHEY and CDR2 is SVGAGI. CDR3 sequence reads: CASSSTRGGGNYGYTF. CDR3 sequence (DNA): TGTGCCAGCAGTTCCACTCGGGGAGGGGGCAACTATGGCTACACCTTC.

The chain couples TRBV7-2 to TRBJ1-2, with D possibly TRBD1 on 6 matching bases. Germline V gene sequence: CDR1 SGHTA, CDR2 FQGNSA. Trimming removed 5 bases at V and 5 bases at J, with 15 bases between. CDR3 length equals 14 residues. CDR3 sequence reads: CASSLPGGWYGYTF. Here the CDR3 DNA reads TGTGCCAGCAGCCTCCCGGGGGGCTGGTATGGCTACACCTTC.

This rearrangement joins TRBV5-4 to TRBJ2-4; D gene ambiguous. The CDR3 sequence is 15 residues long. Germline CDR1 and CDR2: SGHNT and YYREEE (reference sequence). Trimming removed 0 bases at V and 2 bases at J, with 9 bases between. The CDR3 coding sequence is TGTGCCAGCAGCTTGGTCGTGGGGACCAAAAACATTCAGTACTTC. This encodes CASSLVVGTKNIQYF.

This clonotype was picked up many times. The J gene is TRBJ2-7, the V gene TRBV7-2, with D perhaps given as TRBD1 or TRBD2 (6 bases each). CDR3 length equals 14 residues. From germline, CDR1 is SGHTA and CDR2 FQGNSA. Deletions cut 4 bases from V and 2 bases from J, with 12 bases between. The CDR3 region is CASSSDSGPYEQYF. As DNA, the CDR3 is TGTGCCAGCAGCTCGGACAGCGGGCCCTACGAGCAGTACTTC.

A word on this clonotype: Since no conserved phenylalanine or tryptophan closes the CDR3, a read error is the likely cause. This sequence joins TRBV19 and TRBJ2-1; unclear D gene. V lost 4 bases to trimming and J lost 1 base, with 14 bases between them. This CDR3 has 16 amino acids. The germline CDR1 and CDR2 sequences are LNHDA and SQIVND (reference sequence). The CDR3 DNA sequence: TGTGCCAGTAGTACCCCCTTTGGCGGTTCCTACAATGAGCAGTTCTTA. This translates into CASSTPFGGSYNEQFL.

This clonotype was counted between two and nine times. This chain uses TRBV6-5 with TRBJ2-7, with TRBD2 identical over 9 bases. This CDR3 region has 15 residues. Germline values: CDR1 MNHEY, CDR2 SVGAGI. After removal of 0 bases from V and 1 base from J, the junction contained 1 base not matched to a gene. DNA for the CDR3: TGTGCCAGCAGTTACTCGGCGGGAGGGTCCTACGAGCAGTACTTC. This gives the protein CASSYSAGGSYEQYF.

This clonotype turned up a few times. The chain carries TRBV5-4 and TRBJ2-5, with 8 bases lining up with TRBD2. The germline V gene encodes CDR1 SGHNT and CDR2 YYREEE (reference sequence). This CDR3 has 13 residues. With V trimmed by 3 bases and J by 5 bases, 3 bases remained unmatched. CDR3 sequence reads: CASSSGGGETQYF. The CDR3 DNA sequence: TGTGCCAGCAGCTCAGGCGGGGGGGAGACCCAGTACTTC.

The J gene is TRBJ1-5, the V gene TRBV5-6; D gene unclear. The CDR3 covers 15 residues. Germline CDR1 SGHDT, CDR2 YYEEEE. V lost 1 base to trimming and J lost 1 base, with 9 bases between them. In DNA, the CDR3 is TGTGCCAGCAGCTTGTTCAGGCTAAGCAATCAGCCCCAGCATTTT. This codes for CASSLFRLSNQPQHF.

The rearrangement joins TRBV12-3 or TRBV12-4 to TRBJ2-2, with D uncertain. This CDR3 spans 15 amino acids. V was cut by 5 bases and J by 5 bases, with 15 bases left in between. Here the CDR3 reads CASSPSSPRTGELFF. DNA for the CDR3: TGTGCCAGCAGTCCAAGTAGCCCACGGACCGGGGAGCTGTTTTTT.

This clonotype was seen a handful of times. The chain joins TRBV11-2 to TRBJ2-3, with D tentatively TRBD2 (5 bases). CDR1 and CDR2 from the germline V gene are SGHAT and FQNNGV. V shed 1 base and J shed 6 bases, with 8 bases lying between them. The CDR3 runs 13 residues. The CDR3 sequence is CASSLGTGDTQYF. CDR3 nucleotides: TGTGCCAGCAGCTTAGGAACGGGGGATACGCAGTATTTT.

This clonotype appeared many times. The chain joins TRBV2 to TRBJ1-3; a weak D match, TRBD1 (6 bases). Germline V gives CDR1 SNHLY, CDR2 FYNNEI. V dropped 4 bases and J dropped 4 bases, with 11 bases sitting between them. The length of the CDR3 is 14 residues. The CDR3 here is CASSAGRGGNTIYF. The CDR3 coding sequence is TGTGCCAGCAGTGCTGGCAGGGGAGGAAACACCATATATTTT.

Relative to its sample, this clonotype is medium-sized (0.01 to 0.1%). The gene calls are TRBV5-1 and TRBJ2-1; D unresolved. The ends were cut back, 1 base at V and 1 base at J, with 12 bases in the middle. The CDR3 covers 16 residues. Germline CDR1 reads SGHRS; CDR2 reads YFSETQ. The CDR3 DNA sequence: TGCGCCAGCAGCTTGTTACCGGGTACTTCCTACAATGAGCAGTTCTTC. Amino acids: CASSLLPGTSYNEQFF.

The chain uses TRBV6-5 and TRBJ2-7; D might be TRBD2 (6 bases). Trimming took 0 bases from V and 3 from J, leaving 12 bases between them. CDR3 length equals 15 residues. Germline CDR1 MNHEY, CDR2 SVGAGI. CDR3 amino acids: CASSYSIAGSYEQYF. The CDR3 DNA reads as TGTGCCAGCAGTTACTCGATTGCGGGGAGCTACGAGCAGTACTTC.

The chain uses TRBV12-5 and TRBJ1-3; D gene uncertain. Per germline, CDR1 LGHNT and CDR2 FRNRAP. CDR3 length: 16 residues. Trimming left V 7 bases short and J 0 bases short, with 16 bases between. The CDR3 DNA reads as TGTGCTAGTGCTGAGGACGGAGAGTTCTCTGGAAACACCATATATTTT. Translation: CASAEDGEFSGNTIYF. Full variable domain (rest looked up from reference TRBV12-5 and TRBJ1-3): DARVTQTPRHKVTEMGQEVTMRCQPILGHNTVFWYRQTMMQGLELLAYFRNRAPLDDSGMPKDRFSAEMPDATLATLKIQPSEPRDSAVYFCASAEDGEFSGNTIYFGEGSWLTVV.

This chain connects TRBV28 to TRBJ2-7; TRBD1 aligns across 9 bases. The CDR3 spans 15 residues. Trimming at V came to 5 bases and at J to 1 base, leaving 6 bases not matched to a gene. The V gene's germline CDR1 is MDHEN and CDR2 SYDVKM. This chain's CDR3 is CASSTRDRESYEQYF. CDR3 DNA sequence: TGTGCCAGCAGTACCAGGGACAGGGAGTCCTACGAGCAGTACTTC. The full variable domain, in which reference TRBV28 and TRBJ2-7 provide the parts outside the CDR3, is DVKVTQSSRYLVKRTGEKVFLECVQDMDHENMFWYRQDPGLGLRLIYFSYDVKMKEKGDIPEGYSVSREKKERFSLILESASTNQTSMYLCASSTRDRESYEQYFGPGTRLTVT.

This clonotype was counted many times. This rearrangement joins TRBV10-3 to TRBJ2-5, with TRBD2 matching over 10 bases. Germline CDR1 ENHRY, CDR2 SYGVKD. This CDR3 has 15 residues. The V and J ends lost 5 bases and 4 bases, in that order; junction bases with no gene match: 7. The CDR3 sequence is CAISSSGGPGETQYF. The CDR3 bases are TGTGCCATCAGTTCTAGCGGGGGCCCGGGAGAGACCCAGTACTTC.

J is TRBJ2-6 and V is TRBV7-2; D remains ambiguous. The CDR3 extends over 16 amino acids. Germline V gene lookup returns CDR1 SGHTA and CDR2 FQGNSA. Deletions cut 0 bases from V and 2 bases from J, with 8 bases between. The CDR3 bases are TGTGCCAGCAGCTTAGCGCTAGGGACTGGGGCCAACGTCCTGACTTTC. It yields the protein CASSLALGTGANVLTF.

This chain joins TRBV5-1 and TRBJ2-7, with D hard to call. V was trimmed by 0 bases and J by 7 bases, leaving 23 bases between them. The germline gives CDR1 SGHRS, CDR2 YFSETQ. The CDR3 totals 17 residues. CDR3 amino acids: CASSLVVSGVGSEEQYF. CDR3 sequence (DNA): TGCGCCAGCAGCTTGGTAGTATCCGGAGTTGGTTCGGAAGAGCAGTACTTC.

This clonotype was observed a handful of times. V gene TRBV7-9 combines with J gene TRBJ2-3; 7 positions agree with TRBD1. Looked up from germline, CDR1 is SEHNR and CDR2 is FQNEAQ (reference sequence). This CDR3 contains 15 residues. J was trimmed by 1 base and V by 2 bases; bases with no gene match: 3. The CDR3 sequence: CASSLSTGGTDTQYF. The CDR3 DNA is TGTGCCAGCAGCTTATCAACAGGGGGCACAGATACGCAGTATTTT.

For this clonotype: Sequence at one end of the junction differs from germline and may be a read error. The chain employs TRBV27 and TRBJ2-5, with 8 positions matching TRBD1. CDR1 and CDR2 (germline): MNHEY, SMNVEV (reference sequence). CDR3 length: 16 amino acids. The chain's CDR3 is CASSLARTGQVETRYF. The CDR3 nucleotides read TGTGCCAGCAGTTTAGCCCGGACAGGGCAGGTGGAGACCCGGTACTTC.

This clonotype was found once. A read error may produce the germline difference seen at one junction end. J is TRBJ1-3 and V is TRBV4-1, with 7 bases aligning to TRBD1. The germline V gene encodes CDR1 MGHRA and CDR2 YSYEKL. The CDR3 has 16 amino acids. The CDR3 sequence is CASSVGQAPSGSTIYF. The CDR3 region has the DNA TGCGCCAGCAGCGTAGGACAGGCCCCCTCTGGAAGCACCATATATTTT.

This clonotype was observed a few times. The gene calls are TRBV5-1 and TRBJ2-3; 10 nucleotides match TRBD2. The CDR3 is made up of 16 amino acids. The ends lost 6 bases at V and 1 base at J; junction bases unmatched: 8. Germline V CDR1 and CDR2: SGHRS, YFSETQ. CDR3 nucleotide sequence: TGCGCCAGCAAGGTGGCTAGCGGGGGACGCACAGATACGCAGTATTTT. Amino acids: CASKVASGGRTDTQYF.